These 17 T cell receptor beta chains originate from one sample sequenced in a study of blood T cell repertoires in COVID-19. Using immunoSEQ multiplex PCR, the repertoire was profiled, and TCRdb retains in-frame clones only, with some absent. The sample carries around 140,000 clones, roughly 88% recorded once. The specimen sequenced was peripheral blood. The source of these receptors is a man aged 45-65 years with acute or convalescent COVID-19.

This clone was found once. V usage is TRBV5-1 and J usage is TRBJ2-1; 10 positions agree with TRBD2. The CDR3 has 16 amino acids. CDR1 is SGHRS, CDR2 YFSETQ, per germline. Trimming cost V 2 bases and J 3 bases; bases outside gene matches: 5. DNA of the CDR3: TGCGCCAGCAGCTTCTTAGCGGGGGGAAACTACAATGAGCAGTTCTTC. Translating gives CASSFLAGGNYNEQFF.

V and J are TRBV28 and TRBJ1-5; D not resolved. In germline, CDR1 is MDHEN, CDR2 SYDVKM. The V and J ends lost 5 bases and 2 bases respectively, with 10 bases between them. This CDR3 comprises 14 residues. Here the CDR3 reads CASSHSWGNQPQHF. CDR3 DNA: TGTGCCAGCAGTCACAGTTGGGGCAATCAGCCCCAGCATTTT.

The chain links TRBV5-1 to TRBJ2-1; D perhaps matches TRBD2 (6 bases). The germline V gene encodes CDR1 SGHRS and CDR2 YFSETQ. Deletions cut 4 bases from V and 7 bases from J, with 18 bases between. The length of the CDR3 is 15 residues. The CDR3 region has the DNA TGCGCCAGCAGCCGCGGGGAAACGATTGTAAATGAGCAGTTCTTC. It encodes CASSRGETIVNEQFF.

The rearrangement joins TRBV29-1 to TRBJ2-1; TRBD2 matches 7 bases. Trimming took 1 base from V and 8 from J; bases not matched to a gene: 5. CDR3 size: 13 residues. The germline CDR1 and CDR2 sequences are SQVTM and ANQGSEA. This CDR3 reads CSVEASGVYEQFF. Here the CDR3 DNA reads TGCAGCGTTGAAGCAAGCGGGGTGTATGAGCAGTTCTTC.

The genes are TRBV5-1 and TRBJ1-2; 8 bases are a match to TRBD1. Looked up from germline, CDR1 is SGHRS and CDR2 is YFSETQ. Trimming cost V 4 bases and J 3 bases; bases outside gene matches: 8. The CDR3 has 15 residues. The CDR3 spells CASSAGLTGDYGYTF. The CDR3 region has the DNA TGCGCCAGCAGCGCGGGATTGACAGGGGACTATGGCTACACCTTC. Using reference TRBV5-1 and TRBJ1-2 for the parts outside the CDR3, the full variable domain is KAGVTQTPRYLIKTRGQQVTLSCSPISGHRSVSWYQQTPGQGLQFLFEYFSETQRNKGNFPGRFSGRQFSNSRSEMNVSTLELGDSALYLCASSAGLTGDYGYTFGSGTRLTVV.

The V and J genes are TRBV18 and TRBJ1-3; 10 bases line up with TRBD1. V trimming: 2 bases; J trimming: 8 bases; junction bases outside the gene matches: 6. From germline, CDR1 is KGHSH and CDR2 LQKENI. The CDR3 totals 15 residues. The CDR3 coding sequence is TGTGCCAGCTCACCAACAAGACAGGGGGCCGACACCATATATTTT. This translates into CASSPTRQGADTIYF.

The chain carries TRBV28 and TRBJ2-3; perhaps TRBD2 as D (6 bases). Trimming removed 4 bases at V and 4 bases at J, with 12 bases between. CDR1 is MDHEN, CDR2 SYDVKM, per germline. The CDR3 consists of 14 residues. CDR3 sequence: CASSSGDLPDTQYF. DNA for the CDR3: TGTGCCAGCAGTTCGGGAGACCTCCCAGATACGCAGTATTTT.

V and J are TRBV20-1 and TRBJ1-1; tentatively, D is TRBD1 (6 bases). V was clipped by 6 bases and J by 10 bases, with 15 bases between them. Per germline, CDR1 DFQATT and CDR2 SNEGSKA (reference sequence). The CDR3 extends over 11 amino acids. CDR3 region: CSAGGGLGAFF. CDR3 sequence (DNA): TGCAGTGCAGGGGGGGGGCTCGGAGCTTTCTTT.

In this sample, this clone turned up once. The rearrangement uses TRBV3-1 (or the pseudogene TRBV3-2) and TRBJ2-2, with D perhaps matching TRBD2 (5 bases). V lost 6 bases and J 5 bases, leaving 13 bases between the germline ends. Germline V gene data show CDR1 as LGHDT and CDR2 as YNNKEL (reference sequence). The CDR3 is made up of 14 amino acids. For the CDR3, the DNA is TGTGCCAGCAGAAGGATGGGAGATACCGGGGAGCTGTTTTTT. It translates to CASRRMGDTGELFF.

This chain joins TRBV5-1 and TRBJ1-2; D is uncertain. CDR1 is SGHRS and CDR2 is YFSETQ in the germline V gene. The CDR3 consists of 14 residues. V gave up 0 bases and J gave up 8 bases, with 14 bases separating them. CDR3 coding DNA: TGCGCCAGCAGCTTGGAGTTGGCAGACGGGGGCTACACCTTC. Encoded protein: CASSLELADGGYTF.

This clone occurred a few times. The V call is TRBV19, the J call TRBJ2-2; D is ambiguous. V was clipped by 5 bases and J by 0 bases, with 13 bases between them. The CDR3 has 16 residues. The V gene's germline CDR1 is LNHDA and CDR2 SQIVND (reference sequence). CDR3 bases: TGTGCCAGTAGTGGCACGGCAGCGACGAACACCGGGGAGCTGTTTTTT. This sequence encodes CASSGTAATNTGELFF. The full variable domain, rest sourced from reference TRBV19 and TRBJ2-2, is DGGITQSPKYLFRKEGQNVTLSCEQNLNHDAMYWYRQDPGQGLRLIYYSQIVNDFQKGDIAEGYSVSREKKESFPLTVTSAQKNPTAFYLCASSGTAATNTGELFFGEGSRLTVL.

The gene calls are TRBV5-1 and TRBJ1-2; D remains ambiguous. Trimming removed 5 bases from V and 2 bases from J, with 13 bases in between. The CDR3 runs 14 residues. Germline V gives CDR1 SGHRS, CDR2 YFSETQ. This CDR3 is CASRREGGNYGYTF. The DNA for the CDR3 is TGCGCCAGCAGACGGGAGGGAGGCAACTATGGCTACACCTTC.

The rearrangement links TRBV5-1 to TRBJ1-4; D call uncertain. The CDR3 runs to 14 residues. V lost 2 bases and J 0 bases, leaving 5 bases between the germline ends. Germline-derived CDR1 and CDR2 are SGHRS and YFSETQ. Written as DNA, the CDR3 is TGCGCCAGCAGCTTATGGCCAACTAATGAAAAACTGTTTTTT. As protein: CASSLWPTNEKLFF. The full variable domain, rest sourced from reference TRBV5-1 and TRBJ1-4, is KAGVTQTPRYLIKTRGQQVTLSCSPISGHRSVSWYQQTPGQGLQFLFEYFSETQRNKGNFPGRFSGRQFSNSRSEMNVSTLELGDSALYLCASSLWPTNEKLFFGSGTQLSVL.

The CDR3 DNA reads as TGTGCCACCAGCTCAAAGCGGGAGGCAGATACGCAGTATTTT. It translates to CATSSKREADTQYF. The chain couples TRBV15 to TRBJ2-3; TRBD2 matches at 9 bases. Per germline, CDR1 LNHNV and CDR2 YYDKDF (reference sequence). With 5 bases clipped from V and 4 bases from J, the junction kept 4 bases outside the gene matches. The CDR3 runs to 14 residues.

CDR3 amino acids: CASSFGQGQITEAFF. The CDR3 DNA reads as TGTGCCAGCAGTTTTGGACAGGGCCAAATCACTGAAGCTTTCTTT. The chain joins TRBV2 to TRBJ1-1; 8 bases align to TRBD1. Per germline, CDR1 SNHLY and CDR2 FYNNEI. With V trimmed by 5 bases and J by 4 bases, 9 bases remained unmatched. This CDR3 is built from 15 residues.

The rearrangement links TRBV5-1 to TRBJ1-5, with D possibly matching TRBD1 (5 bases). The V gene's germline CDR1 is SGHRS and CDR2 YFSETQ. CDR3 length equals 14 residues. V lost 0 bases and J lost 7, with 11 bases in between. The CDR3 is CASSLEGVDQPQHF. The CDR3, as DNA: TGCGCCAGCAGCTTGGAAGGGGTGGACCAGCCCCAGCATTTT.

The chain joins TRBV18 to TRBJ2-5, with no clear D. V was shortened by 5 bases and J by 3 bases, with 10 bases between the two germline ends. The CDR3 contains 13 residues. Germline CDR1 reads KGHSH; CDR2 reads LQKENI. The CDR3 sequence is CASSLRVEETQYF. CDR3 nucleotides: TGTGCCAGCTCATTACGGGTTGAAGAGACCCAGTACTTC.